Detailed here is one T cell receptor (beta chain). Antigen: not known. Time point meaning: naive CD8 control sorted from an acute-time-point sample. These data originate in a study of CD8 T cells in acute hepatitis C reinfection. Sequencing used immunoSEQ multiplex PCR; TCRdb keeps in-frame clones, though not all of them. The repertoire consists of approximately 40,000 clones, with 80% to 90% occurring once and the leading ten covering 9.5% to 13%. The study, taken as a whole, reports: One of thirteen outcome-independent public clonotypes used V04-02/J02-02. Only TCRbeta was bulk sequenced, so alphabeta pairing of public clonotypes remains unknown. NS3-1073 specific repertoires were highly diverse across all groups. Overrepresentation in the naive pool did not explain the preferential TRBV04 and TRBV06 usage seen in all groups.

With 1 base removed from V and 8 bases from J, the gap between germline ends came to 16 bases. The CDR3 runs to 15 residues. Germline CDR1 reads SGHNT; CDR2 reads YYREEE (reference sequence). The sample was naive CD8+ T cells from PBMCs. This receptor was identified in a woman between 18 and 29 years old who spontaneously cleared hepatitis C infection. This chain links TRBV5-4 with TRBJ2-1, with D possibly TRBD1 on 6 matching bases. The CDR3 sequence is CASSLYLTGSHEQFF. Here the CDR3 DNA reads TGTGCCAGCAGCTTGTACCTGACAGGTTCTCATGAGCAGTTCTTC.